This is a list of T cell receptor beta chains from one sample in a study of blood T cell repertoires in COVID-19. Libraries were prepared by immunoSEQ multiplex PCR; TCRdb keeps only in-frame clonotypes and omits some of them. The table lists tens of thousands of clones, 79% of them singletons. Sequenced material: peripheral blood. The source is a man between 60 and 75 years old with active or convalescent COVID-19. Both conserved end residues are part of each CDR3. A D gene is named only where the DNA matches it firmly.

>TRBD1|TRBV28
CASRLTDRKNTEAFF
>NA|TRBV7-9
CASSSSGGSPLHF
>TRBD1|TRBV6-4
CARTGARANYGYTF
>NA|TRBV7-9
CASSLFGGNTEAFF
>TRBD2|TRBV2
CASSQGTSGELFF
>TRBD2|TRBV6-5
CASSIRLAGSYEQYF
>NA|TRBV24-1
CATSDWSGEIQETQYF
>NA|TRBV7-6
CASSLEGMLSGNTIYF
>TRBD1|TRBV7-8
CASSLAPGTGRSEQYF
>NA|TRBV7-9
CASSWMGGTDTQYF
>NA|TRBV28
CASSLKPGVNYGYTF
>TRBD1|TRBV2
CASSLVQGAGGYTF
>TRBD1|TRBV2
CASRKDRGMSDEQFF
>NA|TRBV7-2
CASSLVGLLQETQYF
>NA|TRBV2
CASRARGYEQYF
>NA|TRBV7-6
CASSLDLDQGTTGELFF
>TRBD2|TRBV6-5
CASSKLAVMRETQYF
>NA|TRBV28
CASSGRGMGTGELFF
>NA|TRBV6-1
CASSEILGRGNEKLFF
>TRBD1|TRBV24-1
CATSETGQGDTNEQFF
>NA|TRBV28
CASTLLANYGYTF
>NA|TRBV2
CASSVQGPQHF
>NA|TRBV20-1
CSPRQYNGYTF
>NA|TRBV5-4
CASSLLGSGEKLFF
>NA|TRBV21-1
CASGQGPGRNTEAFF
>TRBD1|TRBV10-3
CAISDRGYTEAFF
>TRBD2|TRBV15
CATSRGGLAGGNEQFF
>TRBD1|TRBV28
CASSHNIRGQIQETQYF
>TRBD1|TRBV5-1
CASSRGTGITDTQYF
>TRBD1|TRBV27
CASSLWDRPNTEAFF
>NA|TRBV28
CASSLFQDSPLHF
>TRBD2|TRBV4-1
CASSQDLGRGGSGELFF
>NA|TRBV24-1
CATSIREDTEAFF
>NA|TRBV4-2
CASSQEHGNVLTF
>NA|TRBV18
CASSPTPGANVLTF
>NA|TRBV10-3
CAISEPPSQSGGSPLHF
>TRBD1|TRBV18
CASSPRDRGGLNTEAFF
>TRBD1|TRBV11-2
CASSSLTGGRSTDTQYF
>NA|TRBV5-6
CASSLAGRVGGYTF
>NA|TRBV21-1
CASSKARVGGSYNEQFF
>NA|TRBV30
CAWSVLSLHNEQFF
>NA|TRBV3-1/TRBV3-2
CASSQIQGSPLHF
>NA|TRBV12-3/TRBV12-4
CASSLVAAPLHF
>TRBD1|TRBV7-6
CASSLGTGGGGPQHF
>NA|TRBV5-4
CASSNPERDNEQFF
>NA|TRBV9
CASSVVQPPTEAFF
>TRBD1|TRBV3-1/TRBV3-2
CASRFGQGDGKLFF
>TRBD1|TRBV19
CASTAATGYNSPLHF
>TRBD1|TRBV5-1
CASSLGTGGYEQYF
>TRBD1|TRBV27
CASSPGRGGSAGELFF
>TRBD1|TRBV14
CASSPRGSGNTIYF
>NA|TRBV30
CAWSGVGRSTNEKLFF
>TRBD1|TRBV4-3
CASSQGIGRGVGYTF